Below are 20 T cell receptor beta chains sequenced from a single sample in a study of human T cells and chemical hapten exposure. Time point specified: patch test 2, 6 weeks after DPC sensitization. Treatment given: therapeutic diphenylcyclopropenone sensitization with weekly scalp DPC. TCRdb recomputed calls from the RACE reads with MiXCR, one row per CDR3 protein. This repertoire shows just over 40,000 distinct CDR3 sequences, 3% to 4% found once; its top ten account for about 6.2%. The sequenced sample was whole blood, obtained in connection with sensitization to the hapten diphenylcyclopropenone (DPC). The receptors come from a man aged 35-49 years with alopecia areata. Some clones in this sample may be carry-over from other donors' samples.

This clonotype is labeled medium-sized. The chain couples TRBV20-1 to TRBJ2-1, with a tentative D call TRBD1 (6 bases). Per the germline V gene, CDR1 is DFQATT and CDR2 is SNEGSKA (reference sequence). The CDR3 extends over 15 amino acids. V was shortened by 3 bases and J by 7 bases, with 19 bases between the two germline ends. Here the CDR3 DNA reads TGCAGTGCTAGCCCCGCAGGGGACCTTACGAATGAGCAGTTCTTC. Translation: CSASPAGDLTNEQFF.

This clonotype has ten or more counts. This chain joins TRBV28 and TRBJ1-1; tentative D call: TRBD1 (6 bases). Trimming took off 3 bases at V and 1 base at J, with 12 bases between the two ends. Germline loops: CDR1 MDHEN, CDR2 SYDVKM. CDR3 length: 15 residues. CDR3 sequence reads: CASSFSGVRNTEAFF. In DNA, the CDR3 is TGTGCCAGCAGTTTTTCAGGGGTGAGGAACACTGAAGCTTTCTTT.

This clonotype was counted at least ten times. CDR3 sequence reads: CASSLADADTQYF. The CDR3 coding sequence is TGTGCCAGCAGTTTAGCGGACGCAGATACGCAGTATTTT. The chain joins TRBV6-5 to TRBJ2-3; TRBD2 is a possible D gene (6 bases). The ends were cut back, 4 bases at V and 4 bases at J, with 9 bases in the middle. This CDR3 contains 13 residues. The germline gives CDR1 MNHEY, CDR2 SVGAGI.

In its sample, this clonotype was seen many times. The CDR3 DNA follows: TGTGCCAGCAGCTCCACCGGGGAGCGAAATGAGCAGTTCTTC. This codes for CASSSTGERNEQFF. This rearrangement joins TRBV5-4 to TRBJ2-1, with a tentative D call TRBD2 (5 bases). The germline gives CDR1 SGHNT, CDR2 YYREEE (reference sequence). The V end lost 3 bases, the J end lost 7 bases, and 14 bases lay between the germline ends. CDR3 length: 14 amino acids.

The chain couples TRBV5-4 to TRBJ1-2; D might be TRBD1 (5 bases). The CDR3 consists of 15 residues. CDR1 and CDR2 (germline): SGHNT, YYREEE (reference sequence). The V and J ends lost 7 bases and 4 bases respectively, with 20 bases between them. CDR3 bases: TGTGCCAGCTCGAGTATCGGGGCGAGGGTCTATGGCTACACCTTC. This codes for CASSSIGARVYGYTF.

This clonotype was seen many times. The chain uses TRBV6-5 and TRBJ2-5, with D perhaps matching TRBD1 (7 bases). This CDR3 contains 13 residues. V dropped 4 bases and J dropped 5 bases, with 11 bases sitting between them. The germline gives CDR1 MNHEY, CDR2 SVGAGI. CDR3 residues: CASSSQGGETQYF. The CDR3 DNA reads TGTGCCAGCAGTTCTCAGGGGGGCGAGACCCAGTACTTC.

In its sample, this clonotype was seen many times. J is TRBJ2-7 and V is TRBV29-1, with D hard to call. The V end was cut by 4 bases, the J end by 4 bases, with 11 bases between. The CDR3 runs 12 residues. Germline lookup yields CDR1 SQVTM and CDR2 ANQGSEA. CDR3 region: CSVVFLNYEQYF. In DNA, the CDR3 is TGCAGCGTTGTATTCCTAAATTACGAGCAGTACTTC.

By frequency in the sample, this clonotype is medium-sized. This chain connects TRBV6-1 to TRBJ2-1; 11 positions agree with TRBD2. This CDR3 spans 17 amino acids. The germline V gene has CDR1 MNHNS and CDR2 SASEGT. V trimming: 7 bases; J trimming: 7 bases; junction bases outside the gene matches: 15. The CDR3 sequence: CASTLTIAGGPWNEQFF. The CDR3 region has the DNA TGTGCCAGCACCCTGACTATAGCGGGAGGGCCCTGGAATGAGCAGTTCTTC.

Ten or more counts support this clonotype. The V and J genes are TRBV12-3 or TRBV12-4 and TRBJ2-1, with TRBD1 matching 9 bases. V was clipped by 0 bases and J by 7 bases; unmatched bases: 7. This CDR3 is built from 16 residues. CDR3: CASSLAAGTGRNEQFF. As DNA, the CDR3 is TGTGCCAGCAGTTTAGCTGCCGGGACAGGGCGGAATGAGCAGTTCTTC.

This chain connects TRBV12-3 or TRBV12-4 to TRBJ2-7, with unresolved D. The CDR3 loop spans 15 amino acids. Trimming stripped 3 bases from V and 0 bases from J, with 12 bases between. The chain's CDR3 is CASSLSLPNSYEQYF. CDR3 nucleotide sequence: TGTGCCAGCAGTTTGAGTCTCCCAAACTCCTACGAGCAGTACTTC.

The J gene is TRBJ2-3, the V gene TRBV20-1; D is perhaps TRBD2 (5 bases). V was clipped by 2 bases and J by 0 bases, with 12 bases between them. Germline loops: CDR1 DFQATT, CDR2 SNEGSKA (reference sequence). There are 15 residues in the CDR3. The CDR3 DNA reads TGCAGTGCTAGACATACTAGGCAAAGCACAGATACGCAGTATTTT. As protein: CSARHTRQSTDTQYF.

This clonotype appeared many times. This chain connects TRBV27 to TRBJ2-1; TRBD1 matches at 8 bases. CDR1 is MNHEY and CDR2 is SMNVEV in the germline V gene (reference sequence). The CDR3 contains 18 residues. The V and J ends lost 7 bases and 8 bases, in that order; junction bases with no gene match: 22. The CDR3 region is CASKPTWATGQVEDEQFF. The CDR3 DNA sequence: TGTGCCAGCAAACCTACCTGGGCCACGGGACAGGTCGAAGATGAGCAGTTCTTC.

This clonotype was seen repeatedly, ten times or more. The DNA of the CDR3 is TGTGCCAGCAGTTTAAGGACCCAAAGGGTCACTGAAGCTTTCTTT. The encoded protein is CASSLRTQRVTEAFF. The chain couples TRBV28 to TRBJ1-1; D gene uncertain. With 2 bases removed from V and 4 bases from J, the gap between germline ends came to 14 bases. Germline V CDR1 and CDR2: MDHEN, SYDVKM. This CDR3 spans 15 amino acids.

This clonotype has at least ten counts. The CDR3 reads CASSPIGDTQYF. CDR3 nucleotides: TGTGCCAGCAGCCCGATTGGAGATACGCAGTATTTT. The gene calls are TRBV27 and TRBJ2-3; D gene unclear. CDR3 length: 12 amino acids. Germline CDR1 is MNHEY and CDR2 is SMNVEV (reference sequence). Trimming cost V 6 bases and J 5 bases, with 9 bases left between them.

This clonotype was counted many times. J is TRBJ2-1 and V is TRBV14; 8 bases are shared with TRBD1. V lost 1 base, J lost 7 bases, and 6 bases stayed unmatched. CDR3 length equals 15 residues. Germline V gives CDR1 SGHDN, CDR2 FVKESK. CDR3 sequence reads: CASSQVGQGMNEQFF. CDR3 in DNA: TGTGCCAGCAGCCAAGTAGGACAGGGCATGAATGAGCAGTTCTTC.

The J gene is TRBJ1-5, the V gene TRBV3-1; a possible D gene is TRBD1 (6 bases). V lost 8 bases and J 6 bases, leaving 17 bases between the germline ends. Germline V gives CDR1 LGHDT, CDR2 YNNKEL (reference sequence). The CDR3 extends over 14 amino acids. The CDR3 sequence: CASGWGGGSQPQHF. CDR3 DNA: TGTGCCAGCGGTTGGGGGGGCGGGAGTCAGCCCCAGCATTTT.

This clonotype has at least ten counts. This chain joins TRBV12-3 or TRBV12-4 and TRBJ2-7; TRBD2 matches at 14 bases. After removal of 6 bases from V and 4 bases from J, the junction contained 5 bases not matched to a gene. The CDR3 is 15 amino acids. The DNA for the CDR3 is TGTGCCAGCAGACCCGGGACTAGCGGGAGTTACGAGCAGTACTTC. This gives the protein CASRPGTSGSYEQYF.

This clonotype showed up just a few times. The chain carries TRBV27 and TRBJ2-1, with 10 bases fitting TRBD2. The CDR3 is 17 residues long. The trim removed 5 bases at V and 5 bases at J, leaving 12 bases unmatched. CDR1 is MNHEY, CDR2 SMNVEV, per germline (reference sequence). Written as DNA, the CDR3 is TGTGCCAGCAGTGGAGTAGCGGGAGGAGGGTATAACAATGAGCAGTTCTTC. Its protein is CASSGVAGGGYNNEQFF.

This clonotype was seen repeatedly, ten times or more. As DNA, the CDR3 is TGCAGCGTTGTGGGTAGCGGAACCTACGAGCAGTACTTC. Its protein product is CSVVGSGTYEQYF. The chain employs TRBV29-1 and TRBJ2-7; TRBD2 might be the D (6 bases). CDR1 SQVTM and CDR2 ANQGSEA come from the germline V gene. V lost 4 bases, J lost 2 bases, and 12 bases lay in between. CDR3 length equals 13 residues.

This clonotype was counted at least ten times. CDR3 loop: CASSPASGRAGTDTQYF. The CDR3 coding sequence is TGTGCCAGCAGCCCCGCTAGCGGGAGGGCCGGCACAGATACGCAGTATTTT. The gene calls are TRBV5-4 and TRBJ2-3, with TRBD2 matching 12 bases. Looked up from germline, CDR1 is SGHNT and CDR2 is YYREEE (reference sequence). The CDR3 length is 17 residues. Trimming took 4 bases from V and 1 from J; bases not matched to a gene: 7.